The clone carrying this TCR beta chain was found a few times. Its antigen is not identified. The V end lost 7 bases, the J end lost 11 bases, and 27 bases lay between the germline ends. The CDR3 loop spans 16 amino acids. Germline CDR1 is MNHEY and CDR2 is SVGEGT. Treatment denoted: roughly 10-day PBMC culture with coronavirus spike peptide pools or control peptides (ViraFEST assay). Sequencing of DNA taken from cultured CD4+ T cells relied on the Oncomine TCR Beta short-read assay. In TCRdb, the PCR reads were re-called with MiXCR into one record per CDR3 protein. This table holds around 15,000 distinct CDR3 sequences, roughly three fifths found once. This specimen comes from a study of vaccination and CD4 T cells after COVID-19. Study-level information: Four females and six males made up the convalescents, two of whom were Hispanic. Points from the study as a whole: Within the convalescent patients, a median roughly 87% of the SARS-CoV-2-reactive clones were ones that appeared only post-vaccination.

The source material was CD4+ T cells from blood, cultured in vitro. The receptor was isolated from a human donor who had recovered from COVID-19. The chain carries TRBV6-2 or TRBV6-3 and TRBJ1-5; D gene uncertain. The CDR3 is CASTQTPSSVSIAQHF. CDR3 sequence (DNA): TGTGCCAGCACACAGACCCCATCATCCGTATCGATTGCCCAGCATTTT.